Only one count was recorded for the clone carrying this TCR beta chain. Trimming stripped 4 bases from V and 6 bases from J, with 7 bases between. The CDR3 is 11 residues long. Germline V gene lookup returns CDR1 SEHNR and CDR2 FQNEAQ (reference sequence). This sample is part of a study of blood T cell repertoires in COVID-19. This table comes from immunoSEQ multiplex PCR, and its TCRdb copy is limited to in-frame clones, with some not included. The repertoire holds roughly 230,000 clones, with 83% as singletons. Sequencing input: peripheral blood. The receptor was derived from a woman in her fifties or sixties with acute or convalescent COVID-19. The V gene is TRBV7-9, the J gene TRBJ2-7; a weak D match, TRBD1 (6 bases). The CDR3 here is CASSSGVEQYF. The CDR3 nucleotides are TGTGCCAGCAGCTCAGGGGTCGAGCAGTACTTC.